This T cell receptor (beta chain) was captured in a study of T cell changes during pregnancy in multiple sclerosis (dated by TCRdb to between 2018 and 2021). Some background on the complete study: The study examined how the T cell repertoire changed over the course of pregnancy in women with multiple sclerosis.

The CDR3, from cysteine to phenylalanine, totals 15 residues. Just CDR3 DNA is preserved here, 45 bases in frame from base 1. CDR1 is given as MNHNS and CDR2 as SASEGT, both from the germline V gene. Here V drops 5 bases and J drops 3 bases, and the junction holds 5 bases not matched to any gene. This clone was seen once. Its antigen is not yet known. No quality values exist for individual bases; no much larger clone is one base distant. The library was generated by the immunoSEQ multiplex PCR assay. TCRdb took this table from immuneACCESS and kept in-frame rearrangements with V and J called. Such tables lack part of the clones; where checked against another copy, unresolved V genes explain under half of the gap, and the rest is unexplained. The sample records more than 40,000 clones, approximately 94% of which are singletons. About 4.5% of the sample is held by the ten biggest clonotypes.

The sequence was obtained from a female donor with multiple sclerosis, enrolled in a pregnancy study. The V and J segments used are TRBV6-1 and TRBJ2-7, and TRBD2 matches 12 of the central bases. Sequencing was performed on CD8+ T cells from peripheral blood mononuclear cells, taken in the first trimester of pregnancy. The CDR3 amino acid sequence is: CASSLAGGVFYEQYF. The DNA is TGTGCCAGCAGTCTAGCGGGAGGGGTCTTCTACGAGCAGTACTTC.